This is a list of T cell receptor beta chains from one sample in a study of coeliac disease. The repertoire was sequenced with immunoSEQ multiplex PCR; TCRdb's copy has only in-frame clones and lacks some. The sample has around 9,000 clones, 60% to 80% seen once. The sequenced sample was lamina propria lymphocytes from the gut. The receptors here all came from a woman aged 60-75 years with celiac disease. Both conserved end residues are part of each CDR3. Fields, in order: V gene, clone size, D gene, J gene, CDR3 protein, CDR3 DNA. The D gene is left open where the match is weak. Not all rows give a size; the values are once, few, many and, for expanded clones, a class.

V gene: TRBV19; clone size: NA; D gene: NA; J gene: TRBJ2-2; CDR3 protein: CASSPGGARDFERLNTGELFF; CDR3 DNA: TGTGCCAGTAGTCCAGGTGGGGCCCGGGACTTCGAGCGCCTAAACACCGGGGAGCTGTTTTTT
V gene: TRBV6-1; clone size: once; D gene: TRBD2; J gene: TRBJ2-1; CDR3 protein: CASNRLAGNNEQFF; CDR3 DNA: TGTGCCAGCAACAGACTAGCGGGGAACAATGAGCAGTTCTTC
V gene: TRBV5-1; clone size: NA; D gene: NA; J gene: TRBJ1-1; CDR3 protein: CASSRQKGDTEAFF; CDR3 DNA: TGCGCCAGCAGCCGGCAAAAGGGGGACACTGAAGCTTTCTTT
V gene: TRBV19; clone size: few; D gene: NA; J gene: TRBJ2-6; CDR3 protein: CASTISGANVLTF; CDR3 DNA: TGTGCCAGTACAATCTCTGGGGCCAACGTCCTGACTTTC
V gene: TRBV19; clone size: NA; D gene: NA; J gene: TRBJ1-5; CDR3 protein: CASSPWGEGQPQHF; CDR3 DNA: TGTGCCAGTAGCCCCTGGGGGGAAGGTCAGCCCCAGCATTTT
V gene: TRBV7-2; clone size: once; D gene: TRBD2; J gene: TRBJ2-7; CDR3 protein: CASSPRPGLAGGYEQYF; CDR3 DNA: TGTGCCAGCAGCCCCCGCCCGGGACTAGCGGGAGGCTACGAGCAGTACTTC
V gene: TRBV6-1; clone size: few; D gene: NA; J gene: TRBJ2-5; CDR3 protein: CASSAPGVRETQYF; CDR3 DNA: TGTGCCAGCAGTGCCCCAGGTGTCCGGGAGACCCAGTACTTC
V gene: TRBV10-3; clone size: NA; D gene: TRBD1; J gene: TRBJ1-1; CDR3 protein: CAISPGGSTEAFF; CDR3 DNA: TGTGCCATCAGTCCAGGGGGAAGCACTGAAGCTTTCTTT
V gene: TRBV7-2; clone size: few; D gene: NA; J gene: TRBJ1-4; CDR3 protein: CASSGRGGPGEKLFF; CDR3 DNA: TGTGCCAGCAGCGGACGCGGGGGGCCGGGGGAAAAACTGTTTTTT
V gene: TRBV9; clone size: once; D gene: TRBD1; J gene: TRBJ2-7; CDR3 protein: CASSLGQGHSYEQYF; CDR3 DNA: TGTGCCAGCAGCCTCGGACAGGGCCACTCCTACGAGCAGTACTTC
V gene: TRBV5-6; clone size: NA; D gene: TRBD1; J gene: TRBJ1-1; CDR3 protein: CASRHRGNTEAFF; CDR3 DNA: TGTGCCAGCAGACACAGGGGTAACACTGAAGCTTTCTTT
V gene: TRBV14; clone size: NA; D gene: TRBD1; J gene: TRBJ2-7; CDR3 protein: CASSQWAGGEQYF; CDR3 DNA: TGTGCCAGCAGCCAATGGGCAGGGGGCGAGCAGTACTTC
V gene: TRBV6-5; clone size: NA; D gene: NA; J gene: TRBJ1-5; CDR3 protein: CASRPRVGNQPQHF; CDR3 DNA: TGTGCCAGCAGACCCAGGGTTGGCAATCAGCCCCAGCATTTT
V gene: TRBV6-6; clone size: few; D gene: TRBD2; J gene: TRBJ2-5; CDR3 protein: CASSSAGGAQGTQYF; CDR3 DNA: TGTGCCAGCAGTTCCGCCGGGGGGGCGCAGGGGACCCAGTACTTC
V gene: TRBV18; clone size: few; D gene: TRBD1; J gene: TRBJ2-7; CDR3 protein: CASSPPGTGVDEQYF; CDR3 DNA: TGTGCCAGCTCACCTCCCGGGACAGGTGTGGACGAGCAGTACTTC
V gene: TRBV12-5; clone size: NA; D gene: NA; J gene: TRBJ2-5; CDR3 protein: CASGWPERRKETQYF; CDR3 DNA: TGTGCTAGTGGTTGGCCGGAGCGGAGGAAAGAGACCCAGTACTTC
V gene: TRBV19; clone size: NA; D gene: NA; J gene: TRBJ2-7; CDR3 protein: CASRPIRGTFVGEQYF; CDR3 DNA: TGTGCCAGTAGACCCATAAGGGGGACATTCGTAGGGGAGCAGTACTTC
V gene: TRBV7-9; clone size: NA; D gene: NA; J gene: TRBJ1-1; CDR3 protein: CASSLVRGAAAAFF; CDR3 DNA: TGTGCCAGCAGCTTAGTGCGGGGGGCTGCTGCAGCTTTCTTT
V gene: TRBV7-2; clone size: NA; D gene: TRBD2; J gene: TRBJ2-1; CDR3 protein: CASSLYAGGRYEQFF; CDR3 DNA: TGTGCCAGCAGCTTATACGCGGGAGGTCGGTATGAGCAGTTCTTC
V gene: TRBV6-5; clone size: few; D gene: NA; J gene: TRBJ1-1; CDR3 protein: CASSARSFNTEAFF; CDR3 DNA: TGTGCCAGCAGTGCACGGAGTTTTAACACTGAAGCTTTCTTT
V gene: TRBV4-2; clone size: NA; D gene: NA; J gene: TRBJ2-3; CDR3 protein: CASSPEGYRTDTQYF; CDR3 DNA: TGTGCCAGCAGCCCGGAGGGGTATCGGACAGATACGCAGTATTTT
V gene: TRBV7-2; clone size: NA; D gene: TRBD2; J gene: TRBJ2-7; CDR3 protein: CASSLDAGGSYEQYF; CDR3 DNA: TGTGCCAGCAGCTTAGACGCGGGAGGGAGTTACGAGCAGTACTTC
V gene: TRBV28; clone size: NA; D gene: NA; J gene: TRBJ2-3; CDR3 protein: CASSLYGTLQYF; CDR3 DNA: TGTGCCAGCAGTTTATACGGGACTCTGCAGTATTTT
V gene: TRBV7-6; clone size: once; D gene: NA; J gene: TRBJ2-7; CDR3 protein: CASSSGGFYEQYF; CDR3 DNA: TGTGCCAGCAGCTCCGGGGGTTTCTACGAGCAGTACTTC
V gene: TRBV6-4; clone size: NA; D gene: TRBD1; J gene: TRBJ1-6; CDR3 protein: CASSLTGQGGSPLHF; CDR3 DNA: TGTGCCAGCAGTCTAACCGGACAGGGAGGTTCACCCCTCCACTTT
V gene: TRBV7-6; clone size: NA; D gene: TRBD1; J gene: TRBJ1-6; CDR3 protein: CASSPKDRGYSPLHF; CDR3 DNA: TGTGCCAGCAGCCCCAAGGACAGGGGGTACTCACCCCTCCACTTT
V gene: TRBV7-6; clone size: NA; D gene: NA; J gene: TRBJ1-6; CDR3 protein: CASSSSGSNSPLHF; CDR3 DNA: TGTGCCAGCAGCTCCTCCGGGTCCAATTCACCCCTCCACTTT
V gene: TRBV5-1; clone size: NA; D gene: NA; J gene: TRBJ2-5; CDR3 protein: CASTRRGPETQYF; CDR3 DNA: TGCGCCAGCACAAGGAGGGGCCCTGAGACCCAGTACTTC
V gene: TRBV15; clone size: NA; D gene: TRBD1; J gene: TRBJ2-3; CDR3 protein: CATSGTQWDRQYF; CDR3 DNA: TGTGCCACCAGCGGGACCCAATGGGACAGGCAGTATTTT
V gene: TRBV19; clone size: NA; D gene: TRBD2; J gene: TRBJ2-4; CDR3 protein: CASSPEGLAVAKNIQYF; CDR3 DNA: TGTGCCAGTAGTCCGGAGGGACTAGCGGTAGCCAAAAACATTCAGTACTTC
V gene: TRBV9; clone size: NA; D gene: NA; J gene: TRBJ2-2; CDR3 protein: CASSAHTGPRGGELFF; CDR3 DNA: TGTGCCAGCAGCGCCCATACAGGGCCCCGGGGCGGGGAGCTGTTTTTT
V gene: TRBV7-3; clone size: NA; D gene: TRBD2; J gene: TRBJ2-1; CDR3 protein: CASSPKGAGIGGSSYNEQFF; CDR3 DNA: TGTGCCAGCAGCCCGAAAGGGGCTGGGATTGGCGGGAGCTCCTACAATGAGCAGTTCTTC
V gene: TRBV28; clone size: NA; D gene: TRBD1; J gene: TRBJ2-2; CDR3 protein: CASTGQGITGELFF; CDR3 DNA: TGTGCCAGCACCGGACAGGGTATAACCGGGGAGCTGTTTTTT
V gene: TRBV6-1; clone size: NA; D gene: NA; J gene: TRBJ1-6; CDR3 protein: CASRRGSSYNSPLHF; CDR3 DNA: TGTGCCAGCAGGAGAGGGAGTTCCTATAATTCACCCCTCCACTTT
V gene: TRBV4-2; clone size: few; D gene: NA; J gene: TRBJ1-2; CDR3 protein: CASNPGGDEYGYTF; CDR3 DNA: TGTGCCAGCAATCCTGGAGGAGACGAGTATGGCTACACCTTC
V gene: TRBV5-3; clone size: once; D gene: TRBD2; J gene: TRBJ2-7; CDR3 protein: CARTRGGEQYF; CDR3 DNA: TGTGCCAGAACGCGGGGGGGCGAGCAGTACTTC
V gene: TRBV6-6; clone size: once; D gene: NA; J gene: TRBJ1-1; CDR3 protein: CASSPQGSEAFF; CDR3 DNA: TGTGCCAGCAGTCCGCAGGGATCTGAAGCTTTCTTT
V gene: TRBV7-2; clone size: once; D gene: NA; J gene: TRBJ2-6; CDR3 protein: CASSHSFGANVLTF; CDR3 DNA: TGTGCCAGCAGCCATAGCTTTGGGGCCAACGTCCTGACTTTC
V gene: TRBV27; clone size: NA; D gene: TRBD1; J gene: TRBJ2-5; CDR3 protein: CASSPRGLEKETQYF; CDR3 DNA: TGTGCCAGCAGCCCCAGGGGGTTAGAAAAAGAGACCCAGTACTTC
V gene: TRBV4-2; clone size: few; D gene: TRBD1; J gene: TRBJ2-6; CDR3 protein: CASSPRTGSAPGANVLTF; CDR3 DNA: TGTGCCAGCAGCCCTCGGACAGGGAGTGCTCCTGGGGCCAACGTCCTGACTTTC
V gene: TRBV6-1; clone size: once; D gene: TRBD2; J gene: TRBJ2-1; CDR3 protein: CASSVLAGGFNEQFF; CDR3 DNA: TGTGCCAGCAGTGTTCTAGCGGGAGGCTTTAATGAGCAGTTCTTC
V gene: TRBV27; clone size: few; D gene: TRBD1; J gene: TRBJ1-1; CDR3 protein: CASTGNDRGLTEAFF; CDR3 DNA: TGTGCCAGCACTGGGAATGACAGGGGGCTAACTGAAGCTTTCTTT
V gene: TRBV5-1; clone size: NA; D gene: NA; J gene: TRBJ1-6; CDR3 protein: CASSPSVTGSSPLHF; CDR3 DNA: TGCGCCAGCAGCCCGTCGGTAACGGGGAGTTCACCCCTCCACTTT
V gene: TRBV5-4; clone size: NA; D gene: TRBD1; J gene: TRBJ1-1; CDR3 protein: CASSLGQGGAFF; CDR3 DNA: TGTGCCAGCAGCTTAGGACAGGGAGGAGCTTTCTTT
V gene: TRBV7-7; clone size: once; D gene: NA; J gene: TRBJ2-1; CDR3 protein: CASSLGEIPPYNEQFF; CDR3 DNA: TGTGCTAGCAGCTTAGGAGAGATCCCCCCCTACAATGAGCAGTTCTTC
V gene: TRBV9; clone size: NA; D gene: NA; J gene: TRBJ1-4; CDR3 protein: CASSPFGGLNEKLFF; CDR3 DNA: TGTGCCAGCAGCCCCTTTGGTGGCCTTAATGAAAAACTGTTTTTT
V gene: TRBV28; clone size: NA; D gene: TRBD1; J gene: TRBJ2-3; CDR3 protein: CASTSPGTGSRTDTQYF; CDR3 DNA: TGTGCCAGCACCTCCCCGGGGACAGGGAGCAGAACAGATACGCAGTATTTT
V gene: TRBV7-6; clone size: NA; D gene: NA; J gene: TRBJ1-1; CDR3 protein: CASSLIGASTEAFF; CDR3 DNA: TGTGCCAGCAGCTTAATAGGGGCGAGCACTGAAGCTTTCTTT
V gene: TRBV21-1; clone size: NA; D gene: NA; J gene: TRBJ2-5; CDR3 protein: CASSNTSGYQETQYF; CDR3 DNA: TGTGCCAGCAGCAACACTAGCGGGTACCAAGAGACCCAGTACTTC
V gene: TRBV9; clone size: NA; D gene: NA; J gene: TRBJ2-3; CDR3 protein: CASSARLTRSTDTQYF; CDR3 DNA: TGTGCCAGCAGCGCCCGACTGACGCGTAGCACAGATACGCAGTATTTT
V gene: TRBV7-9; clone size: NA; D gene: NA; J gene: TRBJ1-4; CDR3 protein: CAVRGIATNEKLFF; CDR3 DNA: TGTGCAGTCCGGGGGATTGCAACTAATGAAAAACTGTTTTTT
V gene: TRBV13; clone size: few; D gene: TRBD1; J gene: TRBJ2-3; CDR3 protein: CASSLQGGTDTQYF; CDR3 DNA: TGTGCCAGCAGCTTACAGGGGGGCACAGATACGCAGTATTTT
V gene: TRBV7-6; clone size: NA; D gene: NA; J gene: TRBJ2-1; CDR3 protein: CASSLVPSRSYNEQFF; CDR3 DNA: TGTGCCAGCAGCTTAGTCCCTAGCCGCTCCTACAATGAGCAGTTCTTC